The rows below give T cell receptor beta chains drawn from one sample of a study of T-cell memory formation after mild COVID-19. TCRdb analysed the 5' RACE reads with MiXCR anew, one entry per CDR3 protein. The table includes 30,000 to 45,000 distinct CDR3 sequences, approximately 10% detected once. The sequenced sample consisted of PBMCs or a T cell subset sorted from them (not recorded which). The receptors here all came from a man younger than 35 who had mild COVID-19 (a few samples of this study predate the infection). Cell type and time point are not known. Each CDR3 is given with its conserved first and last residue. D genes are given only for firm matches. Size values are once, few and many counts, or a class for expanded clones, and some rows have none.

V	J	size	D	CDR3	DNA
TRBV4-3	TRBJ2-7	many	NA	CASSQRTFYEQYF	TGCGCCAGCAGCCAAAGGACATTTTACGAGCAGTACTTC
TRBV28	TRBJ2-2	many	NA	CASSSPPGEAAGELFF	TGTGCCAGCAGTTCCCCTCCGGGGGAAGCCGCCGGGGAGCTGTTTTTT
TRBV27	TRBJ2-1	few	TRBD2	CASSALTSGVYNEQFF	TGTGCCAGCAGTGCCCTGACTAGCGGGGTCTACAATGAGCAGTTCTTC
TRBV12-3/TRBV12-4	TRBJ2-7	NA	NA	CASTLNGYEQYF	TGTGCCAGCACCCTGAACGGATACGAGCAGTACTTC
TRBV20-1	TRBJ2-2	many	NA	CSARDARYTGELFF	TGCAGTGCTAGAGATGCTAGATACACCGGGGAGCTGTTTTTT
TRBV5-5	TRBJ2-3	NA	TRBD2	CASSRLAGGSDTQYF	TGTGCCAGCAGCCGACTAGCGGGGGGTTCAGATACGCAGTATTTT
TRBV12-3/TRBV12-4	TRBJ2-1	NA	TRBD2	CASSLFSGFTYNEQFF	TGTGCCAGCAGTTTGTTTAGCGGGTTTACCTACAATGAGCAGTTCTTC
TRBV6-4	TRBJ1-1	many	NA	CASSDSIERVGEAFF	TGTGCCAGCAGTGACTCGATTGAAAGGGTCGGTGAAGCTTTCTTT
TRBV9	TRBJ2-5	few	TRBD2	CASSLKHASGGFQETQYF	TGTGCCAGCAGCCTCAAACACGCTAGCGGGGGGTTCCAAGAGACCCAGTACTTC
TRBV20-1	TRBJ2-3	many	NA	CSAETPAGGPSTDTQYF	TGCAGTGCCGAAACCCCGGCCGGGGGCCCTAGCACAGATACGCAGTATTTT
TRBV20-1	TRBJ1-2	few	NA	CSLAPNYGYTF	TGCAGTTTAGCGCCAAACTATGGCTACACCTTC
TRBV25-1	TRBJ1-5	many	NA	CASTGERGGNQPQHF	TGTGCCAGCACCGGAGAAAGGGGAGGCAATCAGCCCCAGCATTTT
TRBV7-9	TRBJ1-1	many	NA	CASSLEGGTEAFF	TGTGCCAGCAGCTTAGAAGGAGGCACTGAAGCTTTCTTT
TRBV6-5	TRBJ2-1	many	NA	CASSYRGTTGNEQFF	TGTGCCAGCAGTTACCGGGGGACCACGGGGAATGAGCAGTTCTTC
TRBV6-2/TRBV6-3	TRBJ2-7	many	NA	CASSLGVYEQYF	TGTGCCAGCAGTCTAGGGGTCTACGAGCAGTACTTC
TRBV27	TRBJ2-2	many	NA	CASSEDRNTGELFF	TGTGCCAGCAGTGAAGACAGGAACACCGGGGAGCTGTTTTTT
TRBV7-2	TRBJ1-6	few	NA	CASRGSGSYNSPLHF	TGTGCCAGCAGGGGGTCGGGCTCCTATAATTCACCCCTCCACTTT
TRBV5-8	TRBJ2-7	many	TRBD1	CASRQGDLNRLAYEQYF	TGTGCCAGCAGGCAGGGGGACCTAAATCGTTTAGCCTACGAGCAGTACTTC
TRBV20-1	TRBJ1-6	many	NA	CSARDPRHRTYNSPLHF	TGCAGTGCTAGAGATCCAAGACACAGGACCTATAATTCACCCCTCCACTTT
TRBV30	TRBJ1-5	many	TRBD1	CAWSKGTGSYNQPQHF	TGTGCCTGGAGCAAAGGGACAGGGTCTTACAATCAGCCCCAGCATTTT
TRBV4-2	TRBJ2-1	many	TRBD2	CASSQDAFLAGGYNEQFF	TGTGCCAGCAGCCAAGATGCGTTTCTAGCGGGGGGCTACAATGAGCAGTTCTTC
TRBV7-3	TRBJ2-3	many	NA	CASSSDNSRDTQYF	TGTGCCAGCAGCTCCGACAATAGCCGGGATACGCAGTATTTT
TRBV4-3	TRBJ1-3	many	TRBD1	CASRVDREPGNTIYF	TGCGCCAGCAGGGTAGACAGGGAACCTGGAAACACCATATATTTT
TRBV4-1	TRBJ1-1	NA	NA	CASSQPGLLNTEAFF	TGCGCCAGCAGCCAACCGGGACTCCTGAACACTGAAGCTTTCTTT
TRBV4-3	TRBJ2-5	many	NA	CASSQDRRTQYF	TGCGCCAGCAGCCAAGATCGGAGGACCCAGTACTTC
TRBV5-4	TRBJ2-5	many	NA	CASSGPQGPQETQYF	TGTGCCAGCAGCGGCCCACAGGGCCCCCAAGAGACCCAGTACTTC
TRBV3-1	TRBJ1-5	many	NA	CASSHYRAQPQHF	TGTGCCAGCAGCCATTACAGGGCTCAGCCCCAGCATTTT
TRBV4-1	TRBJ1-1	many	NA	CASSQESGGGMNTEAFF	TGCGCCAGCAGCCAAGAGAGTGGGGGTGGCATGAACACTGAAGCTTTCTTT
TRBV7-2	TRBJ2-3	many	NA	CASSLGNGRTDTQYF	TGTGCCAGCAGCTTAGGAAATGGCCGCACAGATACGCAGTATTTT
TRBV12-3/TRBV12-4	TRBJ2-5	many	NA	CASRHTIRGETQYF	TGTGCCAGCAGACACACTATACGAGGGGAGACCCAGTACTTC
TRBV27	TRBJ2-1	NA	TRBD1	CASSLARDRPGEQFF	TGTGCCAGCAGTTTAGCTCGGGACAGGCCGGGTGAGCAGTTCTTC
TRBV9	TRBJ2-2	many	TRBD2	CASSQAGRSGELFF	TGTGCCAGCAGCCAAGCGGGGAGGTCCGGGGAGCTGTTTTTT
TRBV4-3	TRBJ1-1	few	NA	CASSQDDSRYTEAFF	TGCGCCAGCAGCCAAGATGACAGCAGGTACACTGAAGCTTTCTTT
TRBV12-5	TRBJ1-4	NA	TRBD1	CASGQNPGTGVEKLFF	TGTGCTAGTGGGCAGAACCCCGGGACAGGGGTAGAAAAACTGTTTTTT
TRBV7-2	TRBJ1-5	many	NA	CASSLYVGQPQHF	TGTGCCAGCAGCTTATACGTTGGTCAGCCCCAGCATTTT
TRBV5-1	TRBJ1-2	many	NA	CASRESSGYGYTF	TGCGCCAGCAGGGAATCATCTGGCTATGGCTACACCTTC
TRBV7-8	TRBJ2-5	NA	NA	CASSLYQQETQYF	TGTGCCAGCAGCTTATACCAGCAAGAGACCCAGTACTTC
TRBV5-1	TRBJ2-3	many	TRBD2	CASRETSGGTDTQYF	TGCGCCAGCCGAGAGACTAGCGGGGGCACAGATACGCAGTATTTT
TRBV11-2	TRBJ1-1	many	NA	CASRSTSEGKAFF	TGTGCCAGCAGATCAACATCAGAGGGGAAAGCTTTCTTT
TRBV15	TRBJ2-7	NA	NA	CATSRGAASYEQYF	TGTGCCACCAGCAGAGGGGCGGCTTCCTACGAGCAGTACTTC
TRBV7-9	TRBJ2-1	few	TRBD1	CASSIRPTGINEQFF	TGTGCCAGCAGCATCCGACCGACAGGGATCAATGAGCAGTTCTTC